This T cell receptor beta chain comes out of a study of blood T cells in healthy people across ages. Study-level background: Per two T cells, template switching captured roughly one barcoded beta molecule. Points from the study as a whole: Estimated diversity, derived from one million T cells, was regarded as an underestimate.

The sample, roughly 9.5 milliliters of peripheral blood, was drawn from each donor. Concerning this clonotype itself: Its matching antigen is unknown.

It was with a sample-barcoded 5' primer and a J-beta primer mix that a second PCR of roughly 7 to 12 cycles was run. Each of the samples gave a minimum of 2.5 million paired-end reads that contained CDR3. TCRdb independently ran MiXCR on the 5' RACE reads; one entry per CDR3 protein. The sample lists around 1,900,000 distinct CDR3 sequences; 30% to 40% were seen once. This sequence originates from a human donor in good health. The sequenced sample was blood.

CDR3 sequence (DNA): TGTGCCAGCAGCTTAGAAAGGGGCATCGGGCAGTATTTT. Translating it yields CASSLERGIGQYF. The J gene is TRBJ2-3, the V gene TRBV7-2; D is perhaps TRBD1 (5 bases). From germline, CDR1 is SGHTA and CDR2 FQGNSA. The CDR3 has 13 residues. Between the trimmed V and J ends, which lost 1 base and 11 bases, there was a span of 13 bases.